The clone carrying this TCR beta chain showed up just once. These data originate in a study of CD8+CD57+ T cells in acquired aplastic anemia. Study as a whole: Sorted CD4+ and CD8+ cells gave a mean 3.2 ug DNA, range about 0.17 to 27.4 ug.

Trimming stripped 7 bases from V and 13 bases from J, with 26 bases between. CDR3 length equals 14 residues. CDR1 and CDR2 (germline): SGDLS, YYNGEE. CD8+CD57+ cell expansion had been shown by flow cytometry in patients chosen for sequencing. Profiles of TCR beta VDJ and CDR3 were generated from a genomic DNA template. TCRdb re-analysed the reads in MiXCR, keeping a single row per CDR3 protein. The table records a few hundred thousand distinct CDR3 sequences, approximately 80% of them present only once. Material: sorted CD4+, CD8+, or CD8+CD57+ T cells (not recorded which) from PBMCs. The chain is built from TRBV9 and TRBJ2-5; no definite D call. This clonotype was obtained from a human donor with aplastic anemia. The DNA of the CDR3 is TGTGCCAGCGGAAGAGCTGGGAACATTCAGTACTTGTACTTC. Amino acid sequence: CASGRAGNIQYLYF.